The 4 T cell receptor beta chains below were found in one sample sequenced in a study of blood T cell repertoires in COVID-19. The data were produced by immunoSEQ multiplex PCR, yet TCRdb's version contains in-frame clones alone and is incomplete. The repertoire has about 330,000 clones, roughly 90% of them found once; the top ten carry approximately 4%. Sequenced input: peripheral blood. These TCRs come from a woman between 50 and 59 years old with active or convalescent COVID-19.

This chain connects TRBV5-6 to TRBJ2-2, with 8 nucleotides matching TRBD2. The germline gives CDR1 SGHDT, CDR2 YYEEEE. The V gene end was trimmed by 4 bases and the J gene end by 6 bases; junction bases not matched to a gene: 8. The CDR3 loop spans 15 amino acids. CDR3 in amino acids: CASSPGLDSAGELFF. The CDR3 DNA reads TGTGCCAGCAGCCCGGGACTAGATTCGGCCGGGGAGCTGTTTTTT.

There are a few counts of this clone. The rearrangement links TRBV18 to TRBJ2-2; TRBD1 is a possible D gene (6 bases). The V and J ends lost 1 base and 3 bases respectively, with 6 bases between them. Per germline, CDR1 KGHSH and CDR2 LQKENI. CDR3 length: 14 amino acids. CDR3 nucleotides: TGTGCCAGCTCACCACGGACAGACACCGGGGAGCTGTTTTTT. It translates to CASSPRTDTGELFF.

This rearrangement joins TRBV5-1 to TRBJ2-2; D might be TRBD2 (5 bases). The CDR3 extends over 15 amino acids. CDR1 is SGHRS and CDR2 is YFSETQ in the germline V gene. Trimming took off 0 bases at V and 3 bases at J, with 9 bases between the two ends. As DNA, the CDR3 is TGCGCCAGCAGCTTGGATATCGGGGACACCGGGGAGCTGTTTTTT. Its protein product is CASSLDIGDTGELFF.

This chain uses TRBV15 with TRBJ2-7; TRBD2 might be the D (6 bases). Germline V gene sequence: CDR1 LNHNV, CDR2 YYDKDF (reference sequence). Trimming left V 9 bases short and J 2 bases short, with 17 bases between. The CDR3 spans 14 residues. CDR3 in amino acids: CATSLGGWAYEQYF. The CDR3 DNA follows: TGTGCCACTAGTCTCGGGGGATGGGCCTACGAGCAGTACTTC. The full variable domain, its missing parts supplied by reference TRBV15 and TRBJ2-7, is DAMVIQNPRYQVTQFGKPVTLSCSQTLNHNVMYWYQQKSSQAPKLLFHYYDKDFNNEADTPDNFQSRRPNTSFCFLDIRSPGLGDTAMYLCATSLGGWAYEQYFGPGTRLTVT.